These 8 T cell receptor beta chains originate from one sample sequenced in a study of control samples from healthy donors and cancer patients (dated by TCRdb to about 2020). The protocol used for the library was the immunoSEQ multiplex PCR assay. The immuneACCESS repertoire file appears here via TCRdb, limited to in-frame rearrangements. These files lack a portion of the clones; in checked studies, under half of the deficit traces to unresolved V genes, and the cause of the others is not known. Present in this sample are under 450,000 clones, around 90% of which were seen just once. The ten largest clones take up 5.5% to 8% of the sample. The specimen sequenced was PBMCs. Receptors originate from a man aged 35 to 55 with head and neck cancer.

This chain uses TRBV5-1 with TRBJ2-3, with TRBD2 matching over 7 bases. V lost 1 base and J lost 6; bases outside the gene matches: 8. The germline gives CDR1 SGHRS, CDR2 YFSETQ. The length of the CDR3 is 15 residues. In DNA, the CDR3 is TGCGCCAGCAGCTTGTCGGGACGGGGGGTGGATACGCAGTATTTT. This sequence encodes CASSLSGRGVDTQYF.

The rearrangement uses TRBV29-1 and TRBJ2-1; maybe TRBD1 (6 bases). V lost 2 bases and J 8 bases, leaving 7 bases between the germline ends. The CDR3 has 11 residues. Germline V lookup: CDR1 SQVTM, CDR2 ANQGSEA. CDR3 nucleotide sequence: TGCAGCGTTGAACAGGGGTATGAGCAGTTCTTC. Translation gives CSVEQGYEQFF.

The chain joins TRBV11-3 to TRBJ1-1; D remains unclear. V shed 0 bases and J shed 2 bases, with 4 bases lying between them. From germline, CDR1 is SGHNT and CDR2 YENEEA. The CDR3 has 13 amino acids. The CDR3 protein is CASSLDFNTEAFF. The DNA for the CDR3 is TGTGCCAGCAGCTTAGACTTTAACACTGAAGCTTTCTTT. Full variable domain (remainder filled in from reference TRBV11-3 and TRBJ1-1): EAGVVQSPRYKIIEKKQPVAFWCNPISGHNTLYWYLQNLGQGPELLIRYENEEAVDDSQLPKDRFSAERLKGVDSTLKIQPAELGDSAVYLCASSLDFNTEAFFGQGTRLTVV.

This chain connects TRBV6-6 to TRBJ1-6, with 12 bases identical to TRBD1. From germline, CDR1 is MNHNY and CDR2 SVGAGI (reference sequence). With 2 bases clipped from V and 8 bases from J, the junction kept 1 base outside the gene matches. The CDR3 extends over 15 amino acids. The CDR3 region is CASSYGDRGHSPLHF. Here the CDR3 DNA reads TGTGCCAGCAGTTACGGGGACAGGGGGCATTCACCCCTCCACTTT.

The chain couples TRBV5-6 to TRBJ2-1; 11 nucleotides align to TRBD2. Germline V gives CDR1 SGHDT, CDR2 YYEEEE. The CDR3 is 17 residues long. V was clipped by 4 bases and J by 9 bases; unmatched bases: 15. CDR3: CASSTPLAGGDRGEQFF. DNA for the CDR3: TGTGCCAGCAGCACCCCGCTAGCGGGAGGCGATAGGGGTGAGCAGTTCTTC. The whole variable domain, filled in from reference TRBV5-6 and TRBJ2-1, reads DAGVTQSPTHLIKTRGQQVTLRCSPKSGHDTVSWYQQALGQGPQFIFQYYEEEERQRGNFPDRFSGHQFPNYSSELNVNALLLGDSALYLCASSTPLAGGDRGEQFFGPGTRLTVL.

As for this clone: Other DNA sequences of this sample code for an identical CDR3. The genes are TRBV30 and TRBJ2-2, with D possibly matching TRBD1 (5 bases). Trimming took off 5 bases at V and 5 bases at J, with 12 bases between the two ends. The germline gives CDR1 GTSNPN, CDR2 SVGIG (reference sequence). The CDR3 covers 13 residues. CDR3 loop: CAWSSGLTGELFF. The CDR3 DNA is TGTGCCTGGTCCTCAGGGTTAACCGGGGAGCTGTTTTTT.

The chain uses TRBV11-2 and TRBJ2-7; TRBD2 is a possible D gene (6 bases). The CDR3 runs to 14 residues. Germline V CDR1 and CDR2: SGHAT, FQNNGV. The V end was cut by 8 bases, the J end by 3 bases, with 17 bases between. This chain's CDR3 is CASHGVGGFYEQYF. DNA for the CDR3: TGTGCCAGCCACGGCGTTGGAGGGTTCTACGAGCAGTACTTC.

This chain uses TRBV5-1 with TRBJ1-5; no clear D. Per germline, CDR1 SGHRS and CDR2 YFSETQ. The length of the CDR3 is 14 residues. V gave up 0 bases and J gave up 5 bases, with 9 bases separating them. In DNA form, the CDR3 reads TGCGCCAGCAGCTTGGGTGGGATCCATCAGCCCCAGCATTTT. It specifies CASSLGGIHQPQHF. The entire variable domain, with the rest obtained from reference TRBV5-1 and TRBJ1-5, is as follows: KAGVTQTPRYLIKTRGQQVTLSCSPISGHRSVSWYQQTPGQGLQFLFEYFSETQRNKGNFPGRFSGRQFSNSRSEMNVSTLELGDSALYLCASSLGGIHQPQHFGDGTRLSIL.